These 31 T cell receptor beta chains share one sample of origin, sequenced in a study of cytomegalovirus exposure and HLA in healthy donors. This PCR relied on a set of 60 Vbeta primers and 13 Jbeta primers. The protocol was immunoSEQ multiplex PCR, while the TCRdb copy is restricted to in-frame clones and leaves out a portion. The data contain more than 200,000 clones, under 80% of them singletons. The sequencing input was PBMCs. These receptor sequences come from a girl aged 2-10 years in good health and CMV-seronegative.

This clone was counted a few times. CDR3 amino acids: CASSETGTGNTIYF. In DNA form, the CDR3 reads TGTGCCAGCAGCGAGACAGGGACTGGAAACACCATATATTTT. The genes are TRBV6-1 and TRBJ1-3, with 7 nucleotides matching TRBD1. Germline loops: CDR1 MNHNS, CDR2 SASEGT. V lost 6 bases to trimming and J lost 2 bases; unmatched junction nucleotides: 4. CDR3 length: 14 residues.

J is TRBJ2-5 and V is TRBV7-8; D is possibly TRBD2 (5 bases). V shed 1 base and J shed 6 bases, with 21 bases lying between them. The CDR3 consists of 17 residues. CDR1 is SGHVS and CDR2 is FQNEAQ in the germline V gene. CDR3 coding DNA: TGTGCCAGCAGCTTAGGCACCGAGGCGCCGGAGGAGAAGACCCAGTACTTC. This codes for CASSLGTEAPEEKTQYF.

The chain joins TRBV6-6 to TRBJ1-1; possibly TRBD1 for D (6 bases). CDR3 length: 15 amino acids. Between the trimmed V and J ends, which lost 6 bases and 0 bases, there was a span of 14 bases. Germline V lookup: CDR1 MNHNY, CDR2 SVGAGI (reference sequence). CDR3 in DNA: TGTGCCAGCAGATCACGACAGGCCCTGAACACTGAAGCTTTCTTT. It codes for CASRSRQALNTEAFF.

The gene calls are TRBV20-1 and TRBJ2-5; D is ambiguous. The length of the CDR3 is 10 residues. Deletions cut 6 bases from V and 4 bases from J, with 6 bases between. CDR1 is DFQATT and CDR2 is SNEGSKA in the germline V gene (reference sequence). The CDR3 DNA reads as TGCAGTGCCATGTTAGAGACCCAGTACTTC. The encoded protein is CSAMLETQYF.

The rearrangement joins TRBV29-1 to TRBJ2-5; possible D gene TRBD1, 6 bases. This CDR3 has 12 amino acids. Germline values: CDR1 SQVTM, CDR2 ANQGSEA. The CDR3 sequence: CTQGGRQETQYF. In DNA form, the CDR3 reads TGCACCCAAGGGGGACGGCAAGAGACCCAGTACTTC.

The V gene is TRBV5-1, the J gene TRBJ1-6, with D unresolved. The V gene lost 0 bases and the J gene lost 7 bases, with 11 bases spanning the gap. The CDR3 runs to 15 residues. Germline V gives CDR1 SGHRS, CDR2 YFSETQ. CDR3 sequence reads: CASSLGVSRNSPLHF. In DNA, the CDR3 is TGCGCCAGCAGCTTGGGAGTCAGCAGGAATTCACCCCTCCACTTT.

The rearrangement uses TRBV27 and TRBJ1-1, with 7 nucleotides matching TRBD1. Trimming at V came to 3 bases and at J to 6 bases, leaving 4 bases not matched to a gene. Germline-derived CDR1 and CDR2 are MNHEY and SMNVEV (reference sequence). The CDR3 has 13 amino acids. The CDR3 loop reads CASSFPGGAEAFF. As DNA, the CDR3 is TGTGCCAGCAGTTTTCCAGGGGGTGCTGAAGCTTTCTTT.

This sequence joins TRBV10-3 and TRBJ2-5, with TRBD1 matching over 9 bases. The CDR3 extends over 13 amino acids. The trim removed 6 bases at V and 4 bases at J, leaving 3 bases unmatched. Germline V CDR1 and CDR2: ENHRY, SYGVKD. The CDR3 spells CAISPGQGETQYF. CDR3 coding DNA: TGTGCCATCAGCCCGGGACAGGGAGAGACCCAGTACTTC.

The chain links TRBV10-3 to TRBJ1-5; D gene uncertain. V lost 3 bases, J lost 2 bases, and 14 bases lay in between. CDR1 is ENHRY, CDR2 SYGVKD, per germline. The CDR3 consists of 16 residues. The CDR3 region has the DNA TGTGCCATCAGTGACCTCGGTTGGGGAGGCAATCAGCCCCAGCATTTT. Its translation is CAISDLGWGGNQPQHF.

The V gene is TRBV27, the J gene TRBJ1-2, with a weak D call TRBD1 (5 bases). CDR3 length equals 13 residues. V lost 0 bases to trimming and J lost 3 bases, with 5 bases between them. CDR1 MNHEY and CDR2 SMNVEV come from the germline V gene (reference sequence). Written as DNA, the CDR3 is TGTGCCAGCAGTTTATCCAGGGACTATGGCTACACCTTC. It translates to CASSLSRDYGYTF.

The CDR3 nucleotides read TGTGCCAGCAGCGCGGACACTGAAGCTTTCTTT. This translates into CASSADTEAFF. This rearrangement joins TRBV9 to TRBJ1-1; D unclear. Germline CDR1 reads SGDLS; CDR2 reads YYNGEE. Trimming pared 3 bases from V and 3 bases from J, leaving 3 bases between. The CDR3 extends over 11 amino acids. The complete variable domain, with remaining parts taken from reference TRBV9 and TRBJ1-1, reads DSGVTQTPKHLITATGQRVTLRCSPRSGDLSVYWYQQSLDQGLQFLIQYYNGEERAKGNILERFSAQQFPDLHSELNLSSLELGDSALYFCASSADTEAFFGQGTRLTVV.

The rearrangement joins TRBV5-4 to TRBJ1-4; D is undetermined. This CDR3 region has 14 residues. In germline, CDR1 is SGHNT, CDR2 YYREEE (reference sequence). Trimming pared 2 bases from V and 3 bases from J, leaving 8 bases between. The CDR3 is CASSFRGSNEKLFF. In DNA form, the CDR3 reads TGTGCCAGCAGCTTCCGAGGATCTAATGAAAAACTGTTTTTT. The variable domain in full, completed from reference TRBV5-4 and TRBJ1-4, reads ETGVTQSPTHLIKTRGQQVTLRCSSQSGHNTVSWYQQALGQGPQFIFQYYREEENGRGNFPPRFSGLQFPNYSSELNVNALELDDSALYLCASSFRGSNEKLFFGSGTQLSVL.

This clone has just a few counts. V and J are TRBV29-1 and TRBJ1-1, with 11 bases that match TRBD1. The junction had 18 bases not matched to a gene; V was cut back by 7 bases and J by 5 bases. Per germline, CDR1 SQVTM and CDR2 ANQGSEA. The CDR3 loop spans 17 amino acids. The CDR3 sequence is CSGTEVGTGGIRTEAFF. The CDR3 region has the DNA TGCAGCGGGACTGAAGTTGGGACAGGGGGGATTAGAACTGAAGCTTTCTTT.

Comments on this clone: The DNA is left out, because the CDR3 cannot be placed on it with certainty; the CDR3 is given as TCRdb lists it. The CDR3 spells CASSTSGANVLTF. The V gene is TRBV27, the J gene TRBJ2-6; the D call of TRBD2 is as the table states it, not checked on the DNA. Germline assignment: CDR1 MNHEY and CDR2 SMNVEV (reference sequence). The CDR3 region is 13 residues in length, termini included.

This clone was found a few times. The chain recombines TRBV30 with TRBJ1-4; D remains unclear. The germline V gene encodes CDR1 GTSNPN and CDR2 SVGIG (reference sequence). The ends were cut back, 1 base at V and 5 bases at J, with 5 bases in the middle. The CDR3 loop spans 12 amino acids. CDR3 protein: CAWSGLNEKLFF. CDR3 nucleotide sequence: TGTGCCTGGAGTGGACTAAATGAAAAACTGTTTTTT.

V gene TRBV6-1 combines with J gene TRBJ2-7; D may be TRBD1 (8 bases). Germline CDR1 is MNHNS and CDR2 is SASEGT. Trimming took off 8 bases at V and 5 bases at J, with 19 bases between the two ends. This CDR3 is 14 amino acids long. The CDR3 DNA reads TGTGCCAGCCGGACAGGGATCCGGGGGGACGAGCAGTACTTC. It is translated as CASRTGIRGDEQYF.

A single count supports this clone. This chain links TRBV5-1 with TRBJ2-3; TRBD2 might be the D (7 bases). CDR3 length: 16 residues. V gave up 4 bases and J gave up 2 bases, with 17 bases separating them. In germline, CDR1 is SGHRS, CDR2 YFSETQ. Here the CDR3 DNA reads TGCGCCAGCAGCCCTCGGGCGGGGGCGACCACAGATACGCAGTATTTT. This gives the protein CASSPRAGATTDTQYF.

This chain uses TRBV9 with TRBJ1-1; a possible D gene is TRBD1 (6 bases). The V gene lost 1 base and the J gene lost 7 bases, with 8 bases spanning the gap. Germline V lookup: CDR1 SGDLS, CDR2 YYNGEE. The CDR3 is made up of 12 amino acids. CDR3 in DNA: TGTGCCAGCAGCGTATTAGGGGGTGAAGCTTTCTTT. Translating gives CASSVLGGEAFF. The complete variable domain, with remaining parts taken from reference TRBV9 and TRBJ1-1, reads DSGVTQTPKHLITATGQRVTLRCSPRSGDLSVYWYQQSLDQGLQFLIQYYNGEERAKGNILERFSAQQFPDLHSELNLSSLELGDSALYFCASSVLGGEAFFGQGTRLTVV.

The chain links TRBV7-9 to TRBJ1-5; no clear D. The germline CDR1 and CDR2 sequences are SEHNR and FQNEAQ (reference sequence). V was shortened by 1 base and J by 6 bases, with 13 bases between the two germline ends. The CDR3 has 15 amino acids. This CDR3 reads CASSLGGYGGQPQHF. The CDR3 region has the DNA TGTGCCAGCAGCTTAGGCGGGTACGGCGGTCAGCCCCAGCATTTT.

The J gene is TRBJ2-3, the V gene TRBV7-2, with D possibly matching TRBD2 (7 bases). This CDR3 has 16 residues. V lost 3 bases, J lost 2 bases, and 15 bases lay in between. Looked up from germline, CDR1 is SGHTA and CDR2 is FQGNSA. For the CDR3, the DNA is TGTGCCAGCAGCTTCTGGGGGGGGGCTACCACAGATACGCAGTATTTT. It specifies CASSFWGGATTDTQYF.

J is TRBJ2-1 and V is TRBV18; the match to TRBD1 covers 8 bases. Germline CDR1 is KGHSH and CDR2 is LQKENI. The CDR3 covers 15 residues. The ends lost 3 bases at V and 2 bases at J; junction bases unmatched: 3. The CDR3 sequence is CASSPQQGAYNEQFF. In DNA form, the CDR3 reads TGTGCCAGCTCACCCCAACAGGGGGCCTACAATGAGCAGTTCTTC.

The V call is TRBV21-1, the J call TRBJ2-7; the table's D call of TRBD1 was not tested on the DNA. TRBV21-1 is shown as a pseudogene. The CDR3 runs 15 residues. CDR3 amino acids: CASSDPGTGMYEQYF. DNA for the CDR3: TGTGCCAGCAGCGACCCCGGGACAGGGATGTACGAGCAGTACTTC.

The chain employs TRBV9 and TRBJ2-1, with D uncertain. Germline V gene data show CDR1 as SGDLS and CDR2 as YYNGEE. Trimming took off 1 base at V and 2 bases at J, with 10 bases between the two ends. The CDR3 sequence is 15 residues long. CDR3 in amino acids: CASSVRVGAYNEQFF. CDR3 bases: TGTGCCAGCAGCGTACGGGTCGGAGCCTACAATGAGCAGTTCTTC.

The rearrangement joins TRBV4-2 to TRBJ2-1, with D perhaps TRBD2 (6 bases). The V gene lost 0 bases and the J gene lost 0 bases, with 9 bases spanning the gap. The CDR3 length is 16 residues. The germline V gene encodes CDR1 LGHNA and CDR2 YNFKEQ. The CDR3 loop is CASSQDLGGSYNEQFF. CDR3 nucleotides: TGTGCCAGCAGCCAAGATTTGGGGGGCTCCTACAATGAGCAGTTCTTC.

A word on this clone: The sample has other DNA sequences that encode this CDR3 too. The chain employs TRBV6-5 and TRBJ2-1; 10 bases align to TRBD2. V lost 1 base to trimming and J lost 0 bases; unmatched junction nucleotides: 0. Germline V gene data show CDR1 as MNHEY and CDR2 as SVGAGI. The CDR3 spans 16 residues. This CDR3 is CASSYLAGGSYNEQFF. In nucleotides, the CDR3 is TGTGCCAGCAGTTACTTAGCGGGAGGCTCCTACAATGAGCAGTTCTTC.

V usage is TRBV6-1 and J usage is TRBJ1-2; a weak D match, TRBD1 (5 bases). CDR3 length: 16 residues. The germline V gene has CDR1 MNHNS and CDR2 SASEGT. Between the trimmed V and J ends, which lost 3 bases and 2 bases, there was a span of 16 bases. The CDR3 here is CASSDPPGGRNYGYTF. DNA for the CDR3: TGTGCCAGCAGTGATCCGCCGGGGGGGAGGAACTATGGCTACACCTTC.

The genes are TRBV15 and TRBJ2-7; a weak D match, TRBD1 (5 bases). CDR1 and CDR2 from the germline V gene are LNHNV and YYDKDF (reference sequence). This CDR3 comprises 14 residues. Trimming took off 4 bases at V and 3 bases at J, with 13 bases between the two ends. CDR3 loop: CATSIGLRDYEQYF. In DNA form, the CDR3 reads TGTGCCACCAGCATAGGCCTCAGGGACTACGAGCAGTACTTC.

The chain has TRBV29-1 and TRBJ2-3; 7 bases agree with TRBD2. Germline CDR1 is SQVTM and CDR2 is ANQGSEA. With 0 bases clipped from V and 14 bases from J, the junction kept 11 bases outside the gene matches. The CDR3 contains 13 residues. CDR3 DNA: TGCAGCGTTGAAGATCTAGGCGGGAGTGCCTGGTATTTT. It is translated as CSVEDLGGSAWYF.

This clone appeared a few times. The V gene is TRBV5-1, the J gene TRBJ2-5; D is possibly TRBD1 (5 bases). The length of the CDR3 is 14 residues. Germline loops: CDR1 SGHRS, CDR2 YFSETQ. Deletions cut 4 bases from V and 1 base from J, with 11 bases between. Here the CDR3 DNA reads TGCGCCAGCAGCCGCGACAGCTCCCAAGAGACCCAGTACTTC. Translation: CASSRDSSQETQYF.

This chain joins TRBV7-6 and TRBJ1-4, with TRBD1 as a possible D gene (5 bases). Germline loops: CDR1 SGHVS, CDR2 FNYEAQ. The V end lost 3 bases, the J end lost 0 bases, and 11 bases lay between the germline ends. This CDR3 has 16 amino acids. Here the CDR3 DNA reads TGTGCCAGCAGCTTTATTGGGGGGGCAACTAATGAAAAACTGTTTTTT. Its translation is CASSFIGGATNEKLFF.

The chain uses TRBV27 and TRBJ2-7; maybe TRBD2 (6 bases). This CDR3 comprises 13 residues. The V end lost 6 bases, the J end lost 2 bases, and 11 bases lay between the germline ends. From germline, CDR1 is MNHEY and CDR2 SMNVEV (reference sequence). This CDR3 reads CASRRDGAYEQYF. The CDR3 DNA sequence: TGTGCCAGCAGGCGGGACGGGGCCTACGAGCAGTACTTC.